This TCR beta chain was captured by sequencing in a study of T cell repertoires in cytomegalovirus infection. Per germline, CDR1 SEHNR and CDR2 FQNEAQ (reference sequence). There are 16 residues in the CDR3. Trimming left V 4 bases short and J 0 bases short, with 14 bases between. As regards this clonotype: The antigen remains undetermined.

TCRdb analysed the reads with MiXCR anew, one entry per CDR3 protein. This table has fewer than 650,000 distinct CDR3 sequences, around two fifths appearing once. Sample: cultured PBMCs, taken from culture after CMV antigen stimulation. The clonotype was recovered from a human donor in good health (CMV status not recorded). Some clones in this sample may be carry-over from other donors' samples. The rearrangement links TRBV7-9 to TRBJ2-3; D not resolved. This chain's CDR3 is CASSSRMESSTDTQYF. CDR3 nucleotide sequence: TGTGCCAGCAGCTCGAGAATGGAGTCTAGCACAGATACGCAGTATTTT.